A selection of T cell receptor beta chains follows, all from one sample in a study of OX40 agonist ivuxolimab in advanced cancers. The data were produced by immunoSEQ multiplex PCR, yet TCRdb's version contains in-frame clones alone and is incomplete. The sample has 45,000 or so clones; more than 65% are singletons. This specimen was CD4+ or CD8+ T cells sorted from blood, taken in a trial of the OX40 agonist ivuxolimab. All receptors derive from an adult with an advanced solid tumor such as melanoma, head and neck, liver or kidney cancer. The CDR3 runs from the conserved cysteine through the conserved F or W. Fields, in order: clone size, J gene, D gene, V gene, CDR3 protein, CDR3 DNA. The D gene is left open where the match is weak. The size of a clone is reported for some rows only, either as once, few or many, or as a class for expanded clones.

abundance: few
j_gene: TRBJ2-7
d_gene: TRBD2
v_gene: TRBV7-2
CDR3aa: CASSTRTSGDYEQYF
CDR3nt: TGTGCCAGCAGCACTCGGACTAGCGGTGATTACGAGCAGTACTTC

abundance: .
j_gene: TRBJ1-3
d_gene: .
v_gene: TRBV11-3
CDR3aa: CASSPPGYTGNTIYF
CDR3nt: TGTGCCAGCAGCCCCCCCGGGTACACTGGAAACACCATATATTTT

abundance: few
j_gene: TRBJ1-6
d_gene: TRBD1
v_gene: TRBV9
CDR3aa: CASSPGTGESPLHF
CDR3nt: TGTGCCAGCAGCCCCGGGACAGGGGAATCACCCCTCCACTTT

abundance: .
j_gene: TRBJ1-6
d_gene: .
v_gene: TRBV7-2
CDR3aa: CASSPSATGSPLHF
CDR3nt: TGTGCCAGCAGTCCCTCAGCAACCGGTTCACCCCTCCACTTT

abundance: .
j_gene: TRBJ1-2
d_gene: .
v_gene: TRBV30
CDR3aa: CAWRPGGAYGYTF
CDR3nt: TGTGCCTGGAGACCCGGGGGCGCCTATGGCTACACCTTC

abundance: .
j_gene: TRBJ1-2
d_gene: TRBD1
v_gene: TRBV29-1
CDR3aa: CSVERTGWGGGYTF
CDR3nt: TGCAGCGTTGAACGGACAGGGTGGGGCGGTGGCTACACCTTC

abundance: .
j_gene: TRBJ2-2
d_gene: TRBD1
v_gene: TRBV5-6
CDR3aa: CASRTGTGSTGELFF
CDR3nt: TGTGCCAGCAGGACCGGGACAGGGAGCACCGGGGAGCTGTTTTTT

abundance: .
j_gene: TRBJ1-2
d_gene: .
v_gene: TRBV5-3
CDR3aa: CARSLVRQFLNYGYTF
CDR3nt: TGTGCCAGAAGCTTGGTTCGCCAGTTCCTCAACTATGGCTACACCTTC

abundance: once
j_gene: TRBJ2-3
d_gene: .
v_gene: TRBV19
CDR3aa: CASRESWGRPDTQYF
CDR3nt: TGTGCCAGTAGAGAAAGCTGGGGGAGGCCGGATACGCAGTATTTT

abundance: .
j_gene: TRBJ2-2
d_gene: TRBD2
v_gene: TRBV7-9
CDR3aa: CASSWKTSGNTGELFF
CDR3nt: TGTGCCAGCAGCTGGAAAACTAGCGGGAACACCGGGGAGCTGTTTTTT

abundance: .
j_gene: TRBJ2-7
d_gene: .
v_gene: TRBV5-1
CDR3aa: CASKASGSSYEQYF
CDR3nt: TGCGCCAGCAAAGCCAGCGGAAGCTCCTACGAGCAGTACTTC

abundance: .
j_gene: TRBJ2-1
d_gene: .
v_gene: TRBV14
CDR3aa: CASSPLVDEQFF
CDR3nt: TGTGCCAGCAGCCCTTTAGTGGATGAGCAGTTCTTC

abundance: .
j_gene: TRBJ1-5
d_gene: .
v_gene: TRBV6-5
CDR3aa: CASSYNSYQPQHF
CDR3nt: TGTGCCAGCAGTTACAACAGTTATCAGCCCCAGCATTTT

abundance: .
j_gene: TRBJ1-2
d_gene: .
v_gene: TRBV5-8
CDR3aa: CASSLGQGAGYTF
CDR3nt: TGTGCCAGCAGCTTAGGGCAAGGCGCTGGCTACACCTTC

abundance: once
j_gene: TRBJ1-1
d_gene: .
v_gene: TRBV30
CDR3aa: CAWGPGGRNTEAFF
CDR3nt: TGTGCCTGGGGGCCCGGGGGACGGAACACTGAAGCTTTCTTT

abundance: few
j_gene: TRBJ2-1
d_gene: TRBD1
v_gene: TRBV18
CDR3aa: CASSPTGEVGEQFF
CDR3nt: TGTGCCAGCTCACCGACAGGGGAAGTTGGTGAGCAGTTCTTC

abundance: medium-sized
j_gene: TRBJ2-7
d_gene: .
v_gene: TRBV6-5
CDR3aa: CASSRGSGWSEQYF
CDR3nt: TGTGCCAGCAGTCGGGGGTCGGGATGGTCCGAGCAGTACTTC

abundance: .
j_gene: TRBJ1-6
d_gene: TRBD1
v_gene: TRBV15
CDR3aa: CATSRDLRQGHSPLHF
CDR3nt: TGTGCCACCAGCAGAGATTTAAGACAGGGTCATTCACCCCTCCACTTT

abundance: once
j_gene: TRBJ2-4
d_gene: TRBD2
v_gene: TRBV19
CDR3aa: CASSPRTSGGYRLAKNIQYF
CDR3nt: TGTGCCAGTAGTCCTCGGACTAGCGGGGGGTACCGTCTAGCCAAAAACATTCAGTACTTC

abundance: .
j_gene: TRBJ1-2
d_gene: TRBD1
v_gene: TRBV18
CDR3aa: CASSPPGQIYGYTF
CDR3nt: TGTGCCAGCTCACCACCGGGACAGATATATGGCTACACCTTC

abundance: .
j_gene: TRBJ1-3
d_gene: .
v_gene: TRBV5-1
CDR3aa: CASSLLGANSGNTIYF
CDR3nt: TGCGCCAGCAGCCTGTTGGGGGCGAACTCTGGAAACACCATATATTTT

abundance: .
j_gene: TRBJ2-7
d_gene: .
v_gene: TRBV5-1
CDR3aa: CASSLGRSSYEQYF
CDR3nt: TGCGCCAGCAGCTTGGGCAGGAGCTCCTACGAGCAGTACTTC

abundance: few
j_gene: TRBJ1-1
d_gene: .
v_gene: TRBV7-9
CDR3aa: CASSLAPGVVTEAFF
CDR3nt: TGTGCCAGCAGCTTAGCGCCGGGGGTTGTCACTGAAGCTTTCTTT

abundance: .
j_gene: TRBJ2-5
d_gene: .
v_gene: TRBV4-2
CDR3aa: CASSQVMREGETRYF
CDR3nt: TGTGCCAGCAGCCAAGTAATGCGGGAAGGGGAGACCCGGTACTTC

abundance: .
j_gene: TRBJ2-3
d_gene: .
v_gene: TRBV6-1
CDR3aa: CASSARLVDTQYF
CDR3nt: TGTGCCAGCAGCGCCCGACTAGTTGATACGCAGTATTTT

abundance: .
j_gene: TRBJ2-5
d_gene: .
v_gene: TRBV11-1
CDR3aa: CASSLTAGLPQETQYF
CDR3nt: TGTGCCAGCAGCTTAACGGCAGGGCTCCCCCAAGAGACCCAGTACTTC

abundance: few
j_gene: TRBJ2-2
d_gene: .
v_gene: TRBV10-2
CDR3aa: CASGAVGGTGELFF
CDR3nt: TGCGCCAGTGGAGCGGTTGGAGGCACCGGGGAGCTGTTTTTT

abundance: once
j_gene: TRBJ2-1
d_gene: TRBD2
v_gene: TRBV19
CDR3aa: CASSILADSYNEQFF
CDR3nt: TGTGCCAGTAGTATACTAGCGGACTCCTACAATGAGCAGTTCTTC

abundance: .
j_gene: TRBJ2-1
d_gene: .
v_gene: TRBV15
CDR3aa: CATSRSISEQFF
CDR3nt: TGTGCCACCAGCAGATCGATTTCCGAGCAGTTCTTC

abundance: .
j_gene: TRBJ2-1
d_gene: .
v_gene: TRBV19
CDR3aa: CASSIEGGVSYNEQFF
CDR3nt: TGTGCCAGTAGTATCGAGGGGGGAGTCTCCTACAATGAGCAGTTCTTC

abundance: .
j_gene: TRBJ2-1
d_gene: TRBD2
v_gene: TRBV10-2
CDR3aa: CASSAVSGVNEQFF
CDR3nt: TGCGCCAGCAGTGCGGTTAGCGGGGTAAATGAGCAGTTCTTC

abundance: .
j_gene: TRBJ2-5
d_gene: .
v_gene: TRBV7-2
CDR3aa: CASSPRPGLQETQYF
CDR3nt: TGTGCCAGCAGCCCCCGACCAGGGCTACAAGAGACCCAGTACTTC

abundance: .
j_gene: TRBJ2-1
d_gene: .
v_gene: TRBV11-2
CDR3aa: CASSLRHAGNEQFF
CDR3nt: TGTGCCAGCAGCTTAAGGCACGCCGGCAATGAGCAGTTCTTC

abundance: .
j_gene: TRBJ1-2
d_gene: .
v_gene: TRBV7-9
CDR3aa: CASSPTSSRANYGYTF
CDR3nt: TGTGCCAGCAGCCCGACCTCTTCGCGGGCTAACTATGGCTACACCTTC

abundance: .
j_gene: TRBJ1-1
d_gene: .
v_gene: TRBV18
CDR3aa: CASSPPGADSAFF
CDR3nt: TGTGCCAGCTCACCGCCGGGGGCTGATTCGGCTTTCTTT

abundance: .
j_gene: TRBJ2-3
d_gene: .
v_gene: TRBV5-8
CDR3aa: CASNLPFSVGADTQYF
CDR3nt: TGTGCCAGCAACCTCCCCTTTAGCGTAGGGGCCGATACGCAGTATTTT

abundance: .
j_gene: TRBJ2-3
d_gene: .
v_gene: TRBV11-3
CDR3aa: CASSLGLADTQYF
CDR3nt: TGTGCCAGCAGCTTAGGACTAGCAGATACGCAGTATTTT

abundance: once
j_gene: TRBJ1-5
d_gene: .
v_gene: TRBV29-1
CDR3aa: CSVTLGGSQPQHF
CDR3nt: TGCAGCGTTACCTTGGGGGGCAGTCAGCCCCAGCATTTT

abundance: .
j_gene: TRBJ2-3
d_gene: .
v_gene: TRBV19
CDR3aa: CASSIMGVSTDTQYF
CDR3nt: TGTGCCAGTAGTATCATGGGGGTTAGCACAGATACGCAGTATTTT

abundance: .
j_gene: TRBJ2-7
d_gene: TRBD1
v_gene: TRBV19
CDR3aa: CASSDRQGPYEQYF
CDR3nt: TGTGCCAGTAGTGATCGACAGGGCCCCTACGAGCAGTACTTC

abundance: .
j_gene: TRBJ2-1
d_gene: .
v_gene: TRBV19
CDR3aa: CASSIERSYNEQFF
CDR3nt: TGTGCCAGTAGTATAGAGCGCTCCTACAATGAGCAGTTCTTC

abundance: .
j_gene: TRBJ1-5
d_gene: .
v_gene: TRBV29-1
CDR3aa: CSFRDGSSNQPQHF
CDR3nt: TGCAGCTTTAGAGACGGAAGTAGCAATCAGCCCCAGCATTTT

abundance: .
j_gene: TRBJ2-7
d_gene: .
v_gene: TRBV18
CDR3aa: CASSGRNRPYEQYF
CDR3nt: TGTGCCAGCTCAGGGCGGAACCGCCCCTACGAGCAGTACTTC

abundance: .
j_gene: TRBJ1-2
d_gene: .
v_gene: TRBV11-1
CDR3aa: CASSTQTGDGYTF
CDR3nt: TGTGCCAGCAGCACCCAGACAGGAGATGGCTACACCTTC

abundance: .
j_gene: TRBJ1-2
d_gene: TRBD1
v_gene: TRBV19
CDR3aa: CASSAPEGARGYTF
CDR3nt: TGTGCCAGTAGTGCCCCAGAGGGGGCGCGAGGCTACACCTTC

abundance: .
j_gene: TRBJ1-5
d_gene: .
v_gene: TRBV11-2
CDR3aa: CASSRGGTDQPQHF
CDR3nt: TGTGCCAGCAGCCGTGGAGGTACGGATCAGCCCCAGCATTTT

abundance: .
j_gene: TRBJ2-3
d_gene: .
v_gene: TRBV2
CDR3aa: CASRTWRTGADTQYF
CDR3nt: TGTGCCAGCAGGACTTGGAGGACCGGCGCAGATACGCAGTATTTT

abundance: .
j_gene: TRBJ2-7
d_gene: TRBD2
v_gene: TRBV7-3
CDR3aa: CASSLGGGTEQYF
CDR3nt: TGTGCCAGCAGCTTAGGCGGGGGGACCGAGCAGTACTTC

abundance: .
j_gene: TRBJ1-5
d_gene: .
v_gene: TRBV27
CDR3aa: CASTERGGHQPQHF
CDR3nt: TGTGCCAGCACCGAGCGGGGGGGCCATCAGCCCCAGCATTTT

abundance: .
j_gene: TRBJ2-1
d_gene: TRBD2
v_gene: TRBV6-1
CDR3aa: CASKKRDYNEQFF
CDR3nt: TGTGCCAGCAAAAAGCGGGACTACAATGAGCAGTTCTTC

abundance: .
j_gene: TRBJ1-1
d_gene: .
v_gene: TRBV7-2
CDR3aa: CASSKQGMNTEAFF
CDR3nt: TGTGCCAGCAGCAAACAAGGCATGAACACTGAAGCTTTCTTT

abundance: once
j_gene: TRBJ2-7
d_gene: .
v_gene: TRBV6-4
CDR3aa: CARPWGVPSYEQYF
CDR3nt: TGTGCCAGGCCCTGGGGGGTACCCTCCTACGAGCAGTACTTC

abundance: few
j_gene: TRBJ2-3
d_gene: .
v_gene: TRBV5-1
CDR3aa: CASSPGGPGDTQYF
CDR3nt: TGCGCCAGCAGCCCGGGGGGCCCGGGTGATACGCAGTATTTT

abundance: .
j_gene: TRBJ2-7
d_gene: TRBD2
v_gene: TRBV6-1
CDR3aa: CASSEGTRSLEQYF
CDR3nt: TGTGCCAGCAGTGAAGGGACTAGATCTCTCGAGCAGTACTTC

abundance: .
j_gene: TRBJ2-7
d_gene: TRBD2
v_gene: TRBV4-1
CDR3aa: CASSQGPAGGTYEQYF
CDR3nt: TGCGCCAGCAGCCAAGGTCCGGCGGGAGGGACCTACGAGCAGTACTTC

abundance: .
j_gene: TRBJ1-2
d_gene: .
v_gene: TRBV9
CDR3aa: CASSVGGSNYGYTF
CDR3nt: TGTGCCAGCAGCGTAGGGGGATCTAACTATGGCTACACCTTC

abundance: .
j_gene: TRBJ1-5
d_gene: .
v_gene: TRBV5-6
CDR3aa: CASSLAEGVRNQPQHF
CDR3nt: TGTGCCAGCAGCTTGGCCGAGGGGGTCCGAAATCAGCCCCAGCATTTT